Each of the 19 T cell receptor beta chains below was sequenced from the same sample in a study of blood T cell repertoires in COVID-19. Clones were read by immunoSEQ multiplex PCR, and TCRdb kept only the in-frame ones, dropping some. Here the sample spans over 35,000 clones, approximately 85% being singletons. The sequencing sample was made of peripheral blood. The receptors originated from a woman aged 80 or over with COVID-19, enrolled during active disease.

J is TRBJ1-1 and V is TRBV7-2; tentatively, D is TRBD1 (6 bases). The CDR3 is 17 residues long. V was shortened by 1 base and J by 4 bases, with 19 bases between the two germline ends. CDR1 is SGHTA and CDR2 is FQGNSA in the germline V gene. The CDR3: CASSLVGGRGLGTEAFF. In DNA form, the CDR3 reads TGTGCCAGCAGCTTAGTAGGGGGGAGGGGATTGGGCACTGAAGCTTTCTTT.

The CDR3 loop is CAISDQGSNQPQHF. Written as DNA, the CDR3 is TGTGCCATCAGTGACCAGGGAAGCAATCAGCCCCAGCATTTT. The chain uses TRBV10-3 and TRBJ1-5, with a possible D match to TRBD1 (5 bases). The CDR3 contains 14 residues. Germline-derived CDR1 and CDR2 are ENHRY and SYGVKD. Between the trimmed V and J ends, which lost 3 bases and 1 base, there was a span of 7 bases.

V and J are TRBV5-4 and TRBJ2-5; TRBD2 matches at 12 bases. This CDR3 region has 16 residues. CDR1 SGHNT and CDR2 YYREEE come from the germline V gene (reference sequence). The V segment lost 4 bases and the J segment 5 bases; nucleotides outside the gene matches: 9. In DNA, the CDR3 is TGTGCCAGCAGCATGACTAGCGGGGGCAGAGGGGAGACCCAGTACTTC. Protein: CASSMTSGGRGETQYF.

This clone appeared once. The gene calls are TRBV3-1 (or the pseudogene TRBV3-2) and TRBJ1-1, with D possibly being TRBD1 (6 bases). This CDR3 has 15 amino acids. Trimming took off 6 bases at V and 1 base at J, with 15 bases between the two ends. CDR1 and CDR2 from the germline V gene are LGHDT and YNNKEL (reference sequence). CDR3 coding DNA: TGTGCCAGCAGTCAATGCCCACAGGGGAACACTGAAGCTTTCTTT. It encodes CASSQCPQGNTEAFF.

This clone has only one observation. The rearrangement joins TRBV5-6 to TRBJ2-5; 11 nucleotides agree with TRBD2. Germline CDR1 is SGHDT and CDR2 is YYEEEE. The CDR3 runs 14 residues. The trim removed 7 bases at V and 4 bases at J, leaving 6 bases unmatched. CDR3 residues: CASDSGGVAETQYF. Written as DNA, the CDR3 is TGTGCCAGCGATAGCGGGGGGGTGGCAGAGACCCAGTACTTC.

The sample holds one count of this clone. The rearrangement uses TRBV10-3 and TRBJ2-3; 7 bases fit TRBD2. Germline assignment: CDR1 ENHRY and CDR2 SYGVKD. V shed 7 bases, J shed 2 bases, and the junction held 9 bases outside the gene matches. The CDR3 consists of 15 residues. CDR3 sequence reads: CAIMPSGAFTDTQYF. The CDR3 DNA is TGTGCCATCATGCCGAGCGGGGCGTTCACAGATACGCAGTATTTT.

The CDR3 sequence: CASSPAGGTQYF. The CDR3 region has the DNA TGTGCCAGCAGCCCTGCAGGAGGGACCCAGTACTTC. The chain is built from TRBV5-4 and TRBJ2-5; TRBD2 might be the D (5 bases). V was trimmed by 4 bases and J by 7 bases, leaving 11 bases between them. CDR1 and CDR2 from the germline V gene are SGHNT and YYREEE (reference sequence). CDR3 length: 12 residues. Full variable domain (outside the CDR3, taken from reference TRBV5-4 and TRBJ2-5): ETGVTQSPTHLIKTRGQQVTLRCSSQSGHNTVSWYQQALGQGPQFIFQYYREEENGRGNFPPRFSGLQFPNYSSELNVNALELDDSALYLCASSPAGGTQYFGPGTRLLVL.

This clone appeared once. The chain recombines TRBV6-4 with TRBJ1-2; D perhaps matches TRBD1 (5 bases). The V end lost 2 bases, the J end lost 7 bases, and 8 bases lay between the germline ends. The germline V gene encodes CDR1 MRHNA and CDR2 SNTAGT. This CDR3 has 12 amino acids. CDR3 amino acids: CASSDQTGGYTF. The CDR3 nucleotides read TGTGCCAGCAGTGACCAAACAGGTGGCTACACCTTC.

The rearrangement uses TRBV6-6 and TRBJ1-2; D is perhaps TRBD1 (6 bases). Trimming stripped 8 bases from V and 5 bases from J, with 21 bases between. The V gene's germline CDR1 is MNHNY and CDR2 SVGAGI (reference sequence). The CDR3 runs to 15 residues. CDR3 region: CASLAERGGVYGYTF. CDR3 sequence (DNA): TGTGCCAGCCTAGCCGAAAGGGGGGGCGTATATGGCTACACCTTC.

The V gene is TRBV20-1, the J gene TRBJ1-3; perhaps TRBD1 as D (5 bases). There are 14 residues in the CDR3. Trimming left V 3 bases short and J 4 bases short, with 13 bases between. Per germline, CDR1 DFQATT and CDR2 SNEGSKA (reference sequence). The DNA of the CDR3 is TGCAGTGCTAGTTTTGCAGGGTCGGGAAACACCATATATTTT. Protein sequence: CSASFAGSGNTIYF.

V gene TRBV5-1 combines with J gene TRBJ2-3; 12 nucleotides line up with TRBD2. There are 17 residues in the CDR3. V shed 4 bases and J 0 bases; nucleotides not matched to a gene: 6. Germline V lookup: CDR1 SGHRS, CDR2 YFSETQ. The DNA for the CDR3 is TGCGCCAGCAGCCGACTAGCGGGAGCGGATAGCACAGATACGCAGTATTTT. This sequence encodes CASSRLAGADSTDTQYF.

The chain combines TRBV24-1 with TRBJ2-1, with 8 positions matching TRBD2. CDR1 and CDR2 from the germline V gene are KGHDR and SFDVKD. J gave up 7 bases and V 4 bases, and 11 bases lay outside the gene matches. The CDR3 runs to 16 residues. Written as DNA, the CDR3 is TGTGCCACCAGTGAGCGCCGGGGGGGTTTGGTTAATGAGCAGTTCTTC. The encoded protein is CATSERRGGLVNEQFF.

The V and J genes are TRBV18 and TRBJ2-7; 9 bases are shared with TRBD1. Germline V gene lookup returns CDR1 KGHSH and CDR2 LQKENI. The CDR3 totals 15 residues. Unmatched junction bases numbered 8, after V lost 4 bases and J lost 4 bases. The CDR3 loop is CASSHPDRGLYEQYF. In nucleotides, the CDR3 is TGTGCCAGCTCACACCCGGACAGGGGTTTGTACGAGCAGTACTTC.

The V and J genes are TRBV18 and TRBJ2-3; D unresolved. This CDR3 is built from 13 residues. V lost 2 bases to trimming and J lost 6 bases, with 9 bases between them. Germline V lookup: CDR1 KGHSH, CDR2 LQKENI. The CDR3 is CASSPITRDTQYF. In DNA, the CDR3 is TGTGCCAGCTCACCAATAACCCGGGATACGCAGTATTTT.

J is TRBJ1-2 and V is TRBV6-5; 8 bases fit TRBD1. The germline CDR1 and CDR2 sequences are MNHEY and SVGAGI. J was trimmed by 8 bases and V by 4 bases; bases with no gene match: 6. This CDR3 comprises 13 residues. This CDR3 reads CASSSDRGTGYTF. CDR3 sequence (DNA): TGTGCCAGCAGTTCCGACAGGGGTACGGGCTACACCTTC.

This clone was observed a single time. The chain is built from TRBV12-3 or TRBV12-4 and TRBJ1-2; D ambiguous. CDR3 size: 13 residues. Trimming stripped 6 bases from V and 0 bases from J, with 8 bases between. CDR3 sequence (DNA): TGTGCCAGCAGCCCGACAACTAACTATGGCTACACCTTC. Translating it yields CASSPTTNYGYTF.

This clone was detected only a few times. The J gene is TRBJ2-7, the V gene TRBV24-1; possibly TRBD1 for D (5 bases). Germline V lookup: CDR1 KGHDR, CDR2 SFDVKD. V was shortened by 4 bases and J by 6 bases, with 6 bases between the two germline ends. The CDR3 has 11 amino acids. The DNA for the CDR3 is TGTGCCACCAGTGAAGGGGCCGAGCAGTACTTC. Protein product: CATSEGAEQYF.

In its sample, this clone was seen once. The chain uses TRBV4-3 and TRBJ1-3; no reliable D call. The CDR3 covers 17 residues. The germline V gene encodes CDR1 LGHNA and CDR2 YSLEER. V was cut by 1 base and J by 0 bases, with 13 bases left in between. DNA for the CDR3: TGCGCCAGCAGCCAAGCAAGCGCGGGCAACTCTGGAAACACCATATATTTT. This translates into CASSQASAGNSGNTIYF.

This clone was observed a handful of times. The rearrangement joins TRBV5-5 to TRBJ1-6; 8 bases are shared with TRBD1. Germline assignment: CDR1 SGHKS and CDR2 YYEKEE (reference sequence). J lost 6 bases, V lost 5 bases, and 10 bases had no gene match. This CDR3 region has 16 residues. The CDR3 sequence is CASSYRGGSGNSPLHF. The CDR3 bases are TGTGCCAGCAGTTACAGGGGGGGATCGGGTAATTCACCCCTCCACTTT.